The sequence of this TCR beta chain was determined in a study of blood T cell repertoires in COVID-19. Looking at the study overall: Spain, Italy and the United States supplied samples that represented acute and convalescent COVID-19. The cDNA or gDNA used as material had been derived from T cells, B-cell-depleted T cells, or PBMCs.

The CDR3 runs to 15 residues. Trimming left V 5 bases short and J 2 bases short, with 13 bases between. CDR1 is SGHVS and CDR2 is FQNEAQ in the germline V gene. As originally analysed: The authors estimated nucleated cell counts from reference gene primer amplification. Here immunoSEQ multiplex PCR was the method, and the copy in TCRdb shows in-frame clones only, minus some. That table is the source of V, J and clone size, and D and trimming were worked out from the DNA. The data show approximately 75,000 clones, approximately 90% seen once. The TCR sequence derives from a man aged 60-69 years with acute or convalescent COVID-19. This chain joins TRBV7-8 and TRBJ2-1, with D tentatively TRBD2 (6 bases). The sequenced sample consisted of peripheral blood. The CDR3 DNA reads as TGTGCCAGCAGCATACGGGGGTCCGCCTACAATGAGCAGTTCTTC. It yields the protein CASSIRGSAYNEQFF.